This TCR beta chain was captured in a study of early T cells in non-severe SARS-CoV-2 infection. The germline V and J ends were trimmed by 4 bases and 5 bases, with 19 bases remaining between them. The length of the CDR3 is 15 residues. Germline V gene sequence: CDR1 SQVTM, CDR2 ANQGSEA. TCRdb processed the 5' RACE reads anew with MiXCR; each CDR3 protein has one entry. The table lists about 63,000 distinct CDR3 sequences, approximately 12% of them singletons. This clonotype occurred a few times. The genes are TRBV29-1 and TRBJ2-3; D might be TRBD1 (5 bases). This clonotype was obtained from an adult who was a healthcare worker with PCR-confirmed SARS-CoV-2 infection or an uninfected control (not recorded which). The specimen was whole blood. The CDR3 sequence is CSVATPGGAQDTQYF. The CDR3 region has the DNA TGCAGCGTTGCTACCCCGGGTGGGGCTCAAGATACGCAGTATTTT.